The 11 T cell receptor beta chains below come from one sample, sequenced in a study of response to subunit inactivated influenza vaccine. TCRdb recomputed calls from the RT-PCR reads with MiXCR, one row per CDR3 protein. The top ten clones hold roughly a tenth of a sample with over 750,000 distinct CDR3 sequences, 21% of them seen once. The source was PBMCs from blood, collected approximately 5 days after vaccination. The receptors derive from a man aged 45 to 65 who received an inactivated influenza vaccine.

The gene calls are TRBV12-3 or TRBV12-4 and TRBJ2-3, with 10 bases that match TRBD2. CDR3 length: 15 residues. Trimming took 5 bases from V and 3 from J; bases not matched to a gene: 5. The CDR3 DNA reads as TGTGCCAGCAGTAAACCGGGACTAGCGACAGATACGCAGTATTTT. Its protein product is CASSKPGLATDTQYF.

The V call is TRBV5-6, the J call TRBJ1-2; a weak D match, TRBD1 (6 bases). V lost 3 bases to trimming and J lost 4 bases, with 13 bases between them. The CDR3 covers 14 residues. The V gene's germline CDR1 is SGHDT and CDR2 YYEEEE. DNA of the CDR3: TGTGCCAGCAGCTCAGGGGCCAGTCTCTATGGCTACACCTTC. The encoded protein is CASSSGASLYGYTF.

This clonotype was observed a handful of times. V usage is TRBV2 and J usage is TRBJ1-1; 8 nucleotides line up with TRBD1. Germline V gene sequence: CDR1 SNHLY, CDR2 FYNNEI. The junction had 3 bases not matched to a gene; V was cut back by 8 bases and J by 4 bases. The CDR3 sequence is 12 residues long. CDR3 sequence: CASGQGITEAFF. Written as DNA, the CDR3 is TGTGCCAGCGGACAGGGTATCACTGAAGCTTTCTTT.

The rearrangement joins TRBV6-1 to TRBJ2-5; 12 bases are a match to TRBD2. In germline, CDR1 is MNHNS, CDR2 SASEGT. There are 17 residues in the CDR3. V trimming: 8 bases; J trimming: 5 bases; junction bases outside the gene matches: 15. CDR3 in DNA: TGTGCCAGCCATAGCCTTCGACTAGCGGGAGCTCGGGAGACCCAGTACTTC. It translates to CASHSLRLAGARETQYF.

This clonotype turned up a few times. The V and J genes are TRBV29-1 and TRBJ2-1, with a possible D match to TRBD1 (6 bases). V dropped 1 base and J dropped 0 bases, with 19 bases sitting between them. There are 18 residues in the CDR3. Germline CDR1 reads SQVTM; CDR2 reads ANQGSEA. For the CDR3, the DNA is TGCAGCGTTGAAGCCAATATCCTCAGGGGACACTCCTACAATGAGCAGTTCTTC. Translation gives CSVEANILRGHSYNEQFF.

Only a few counts were recorded for this clonotype. V usage is TRBV5-1 and J usage is TRBJ2-2; TRBD2 matches 7 bases. V shed 1 base, J shed 5 bases, and the junction held 17 bases outside the gene matches. The CDR3 spans 19 residues. CDR1 and CDR2 (germline): SGHRS, YFSETQ. The DNA of the CDR3 is TGCGCCAGCAGCTTGAATCCGGGAGGTCTCGGGTCGGCTACCGGGGAGCTGTTTTTT. Protein: CASSLNPGGLGSATGELFF.

The chain has TRBV30 and TRBJ2-2; D not certain. There are 11 residues in the CDR3. In germline, CDR1 is GTSNPN, CDR2 SVGIG (reference sequence). Trimming removed 8 bases at V and 4 bases at J, with 8 bases between. The CDR3 nucleotides read TGTGCCGGGTGGGTCACCGGGGAGCTGTTTTTT. The encoded protein is CAGWVTGELFF.

This chain connects TRBV3-1 to TRBJ1-1; a weak D match, TRBD1 (6 bases). With 10 bases removed from V and 2 bases from J, the gap between germline ends came to 14 bases. The length of the CDR3 is 13 residues. Germline-derived CDR1 and CDR2 are LGHDT and YNNKEL (reference sequence). The CDR3 bases are TGTGCCACAGGAGGGGGGCTCAACACTGAAGCTTTCTTT. Translating it yields CATGGGLNTEAFF.

This clonotype occurred many times. The chain is built from TRBV24-1 and TRBJ2-1; D is uncertain. Germline-derived CDR1 and CDR2 are KGHDR and SFDVKD. V lost 4 bases and J 4 bases, leaving 7 bases between the germline ends. This CDR3 is built from 13 residues. This CDR3 reads CATSETEYNEQFF. The CDR3 bases are TGTGCCACCAGTGAGACTGAGTACAATGAGCAGTTCTTC.

The chain employs TRBV18 and TRBJ2-5; possibly TRBD1 or TRBD2 for D (5 bases each). This CDR3 has 14 amino acids. Trimming removed 3 bases from V and 5 bases from J, with 13 bases in between. CDR1 and CDR2 from the germline V gene are KGHSH and LQKENI. CDR3 sequence: CASSPRDGGETQYF. DNA of the CDR3: TGTGCCAGCTCACCCCGGGACGGCGGGGAGACCCAGTACTTC.

The CDR3 DNA reads as TGTGCCAGCAGACAGAGGACGCCCGAAAAACTGTTTTTT. This codes for CASRQRTPEKLFF. This chain links TRBV27 with TRBJ1-4, with D unclear. Trimming cost V 6 bases and J 8 bases, with 13 bases left between them. Germline values: CDR1 MNHEY, CDR2 SMNVEV (reference sequence). CDR3 length: 13 amino acids. Filled out from reference TRBV27 and TRBJ1-4, the complete variable domain reads EAQVTQNPRYLITVTGKKLTVTCSQNMNHEYMSWYRQDPGLGLRQIYYSMNVEVTDKGDVPEGYKVSRKEKRNFPLILESPSPNQTSLYFCASRQRTPEKLFFGSGTQLSVL.